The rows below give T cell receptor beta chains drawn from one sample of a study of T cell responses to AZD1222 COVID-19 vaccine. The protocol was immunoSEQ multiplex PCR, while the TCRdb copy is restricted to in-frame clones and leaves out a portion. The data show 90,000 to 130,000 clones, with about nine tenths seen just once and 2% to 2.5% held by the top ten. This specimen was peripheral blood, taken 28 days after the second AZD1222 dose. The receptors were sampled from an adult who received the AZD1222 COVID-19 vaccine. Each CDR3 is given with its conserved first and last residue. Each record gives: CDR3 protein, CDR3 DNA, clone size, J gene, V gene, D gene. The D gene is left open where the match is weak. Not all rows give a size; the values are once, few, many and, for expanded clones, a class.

CDR3 protein: CASSGSRGQGVDEQFF
CDR3 DNA: TGTGCCAGTAGTGGTTCTCGGGGACAGGGGGTCGATGAGCAGTTCTTC
clone size: once
J gene: TRBJ2-1
V gene: TRBV19
D gene: TRBD1

CDR3 protein: CASSLASTNTEAFF
CDR3 DNA: TGCGCCAGCAGCTTGGCTTCAACGAACACTGAAGCTTTCTTT
clone size: once
J gene: TRBJ1-1
V gene: TRBV5-1
D gene: .

CDR3 protein: CASSPGTSVGTGELFF
CDR3 DNA: TGCGCCAGCAGCCCCGGGACTAGCGTCGGCACCGGGGAGCTGTTTTTT
clone size: .
J gene: TRBJ2-2
V gene: TRBV5-1
D gene: TRBD2

CDR3 protein: CASSSQVGTSSYGYTF
CDR3 DNA: TGTGCCAGCAGCTCACAGGTCGGGACCTCAAGCTATGGCTACACCTTC
clone size: .
J gene: TRBJ1-2
V gene: TRBV7-6
D gene: .

CDR3 protein: CASSWGLAGGYTQYF
CDR3 DNA: TGTGCCAGCAGCTGGGGACTAGCGGGGGGGTATACGCAGTATTTT
clone size: .
J gene: TRBJ2-3
V gene: TRBV7-2
D gene: TRBD2

CDR3 protein: CAPPYGGVNTIYF
CDR3 DNA: TGTGCCCCCCCATATGGGGGAGTAAACACCATATATTTT
clone size: .
J gene: TRBJ1-3
V gene: TRBV24-1
D gene: .

CDR3 protein: CASSPTLAVYEQYF
CDR3 DNA: TGTGCCAGCAGTCCAACACTAGCCGTCTACGAGCAGTACTTC
clone size: .
J gene: TRBJ2-7
V gene: TRBV27
D gene: .

CDR3 protein: CATSAAMGRGDQETQYF
CDR3 DNA: TGTGCCACCAGTGCCGCTATGGGGCGGGGGGACCAAGAGACCCAGTACTTC
clone size: .
J gene: TRBJ2-5
V gene: TRBV24-1
D gene: TRBD2

CDR3 protein: CASSFGRGYGYTF
CDR3 DNA: TGTGCCAGCAGCTTCGGACGAGGCTATGGCTACACCTTC
clone size: .
J gene: TRBJ1-2
V gene: TRBV7-8
D gene: .

CDR3 protein: CASSELAGQPNEQFF
CDR3 DNA: TGTGCCAGCAGTGAACTAGCGGGGCAACCCAATGAGCAGTTCTTC
clone size: .
J gene: TRBJ2-1
V gene: TRBV2
D gene: TRBD2

CDR3 protein: CASSLAGGYSTNEKLFF
CDR3 DNA: TGCGCCAGCAGCTTGGCCGGGGGGTATTCAACTAATGAAAAACTGTTTTTT
clone size: once
J gene: TRBJ1-4
V gene: TRBV5-1
D gene: .

CDR3 protein: CASSLASWFSGNTIYF
CDR3 DNA: TGTGCCAGCAGCTTAGCGTCATGGTTCTCTGGAAACACCATATATTTT
clone size: .
J gene: TRBJ1-3
V gene: TRBV7-6
D gene: .

CDR3 protein: CASSYSFRGPNYEQYF
CDR3 DNA: TGTGCCAGCAGTTACTCGTTTAGGGGGCCAAACTACGAGCAGTACTTC
clone size: once
J gene: TRBJ2-7
V gene: TRBV6-5
D gene: TRBD1

CDR3 protein: CASSQGTLASTDTQYF
CDR3 DNA: TGCGCCAGCAGCCAAGGGACACTCGCTAGCACAGATACGCAGTATTTT
clone size: .
J gene: TRBJ2-3
V gene: TRBV4-3
D gene: .

CDR3 protein: CASRVGGNQPQHF
CDR3 DNA: TGTGCCAGCAGGGTAGGAGGGAATCAGCCCCAGCATTTT
clone size: .
J gene: TRBJ1-5
V gene: TRBV2
D gene: .

CDR3 protein: CASSQPGGRGETQYF
CDR3 DNA: TGTGCCAGCAGTCAACCCGGGGGCCGGGGAGAGACCCAGTACTTC
clone size: .
J gene: TRBJ2-5
V gene: TRBV3-1/TRBV3-2
D gene: .

CDR3 protein: CASSPVVRNQPQHF
CDR3 DNA: TGTGCCAGCAGCCCCGTAGTTCGCAATCAGCCCCAGCATTTT
clone size: .
J gene: TRBJ1-5
V gene: TRBV6-5
D gene: .

CDR3 protein: CSLGQGPPGTEAFF
CDR3 DNA: TGCAGCCTTGGACAGGGGCCCCCGGGGACTGAAGCTTTCTTT
clone size: .
J gene: TRBJ1-1
V gene: TRBV29-1
D gene: TRBD1

CDR3 protein: CASSPGTVDEQFF
CDR3 DNA: TGTGCCAGCAGCCCAGGGACGGTTGATGAGCAGTTCTTC
clone size: .
J gene: TRBJ2-1
V gene: TRBV9
D gene: .

CDR3 protein: CASSQDRGRGETQYF
CDR3 DNA: TGTGCCAGCAGCCAAGACAGGGGCAGGGGGGAGACCCAGTACTTC
clone size: .
J gene: TRBJ2-5
V gene: TRBV14
D gene: TRBD1

CDR3 protein: CASSLSGTLNTEAFF
CDR3 DNA: TGCGCCAGCAGCTTGTCTGGGACGTTGAACACTGAAGCTTTCTTT
clone size: .
J gene: TRBJ1-1
V gene: TRBV5-1
D gene: .

CDR3 protein: CASSLGPLSYNEQFF
CDR3 DNA: TGCGCCAGCAGCTTGGGTCCTCTCTCCTACAATGAGCAGTTCTTC
clone size: .
J gene: TRBJ2-1
V gene: TRBV5-1
D gene: .

CDR3 protein: CASSALTGDYGYTF
CDR3 DNA: TGCGCCAGCAGCGCGTTAACAGGGGACTATGGCTACACCTTC
clone size: .
J gene: TRBJ1-2
V gene: TRBV5-1
D gene: TRBD1

CDR3 protein: CASSRRTSGEETQYF
CDR3 DNA: TGTGCCAGCAGTCGACGGACTAGCGGGGAGGAGACCCAGTACTTC
clone size: .
J gene: TRBJ2-5
V gene: TRBV27
D gene: TRBD2

CDR3 protein: CASSSPRSGGGETQYF
CDR3 DNA: TGTGCCAGCAGCTCTCCCAGGTCGGGGGGCGGTGAGACCCAGTACTTC
clone size: .
J gene: TRBJ2-5
V gene: TRBV7-6
D gene: .

CDR3 protein: CASGRTANSNQPQHF
CDR3 DNA: TGTGCTAGTGGCCGGACAGCGAATAGCAATCAGCCCCAGCATTTT
clone size: .
J gene: TRBJ1-5
V gene: TRBV12-5
D gene: .

CDR3 protein: CASRDSGRTEAFF
CDR3 DNA: TGTGCCAGCCGGGACTCCGGACGAACTGAAGCTTTCTTT
clone size: .
J gene: TRBJ1-1
V gene: TRBV28
D gene: .

CDR3 protein: CASSYDSELFF
CDR3 DNA: TGTGCCAGCAGCTATGACAGTGAGCTGTTTTTT
clone size: .
J gene: TRBJ2-2
V gene: TRBV7-2
D gene: .